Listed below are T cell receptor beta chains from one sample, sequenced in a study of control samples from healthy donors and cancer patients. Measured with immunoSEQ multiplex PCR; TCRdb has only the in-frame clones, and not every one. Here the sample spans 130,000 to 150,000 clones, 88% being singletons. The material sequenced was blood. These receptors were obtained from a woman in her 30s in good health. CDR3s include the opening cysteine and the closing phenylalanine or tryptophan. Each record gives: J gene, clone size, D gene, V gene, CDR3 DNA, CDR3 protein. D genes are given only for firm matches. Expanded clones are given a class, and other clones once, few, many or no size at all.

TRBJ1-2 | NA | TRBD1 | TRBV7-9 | TGTGCCAGCAGCTCCGGACAGGCAAACTATGGCTACACCTTC | CASSSGQANYGYTF
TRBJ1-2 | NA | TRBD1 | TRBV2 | TGTGCCAGCAGTGAAACAGGGGCCCACTATGGCTACACCTTC | CASSETGAHYGYTF
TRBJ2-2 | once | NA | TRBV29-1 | TGCAGCGGTGGGGCAGCGAACACCGGGGAGCTGTTTTTT | CSGGAANTGELFF
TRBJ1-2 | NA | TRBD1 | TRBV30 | TGTGCCTCAACTCGGGACAGGAGAGGCTATGGCTACACCTTC | CASTRDRRGYGYTF
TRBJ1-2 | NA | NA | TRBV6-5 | TGTGCCAGCAGTAACACGGGCCTCGGGTATGGCTACACCTTC | CASSNTGLGYGYTF
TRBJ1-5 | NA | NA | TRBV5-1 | TGCGCCAGCAGCTTGGAAGGCCCAGGGGATAGCAATCAGCCCCAGCATTTT | CASSLEGPGDSNQPQHF
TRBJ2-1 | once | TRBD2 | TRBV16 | TGTGCCAGCAGCCTCGGACTAGCGGGAGTTAATGAGCAGTTCTTC | CASSLGLAGVNEQFF
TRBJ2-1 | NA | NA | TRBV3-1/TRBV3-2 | TGTGCCAGCAGCCAGGGGCTAGGGGGGAGGCATGAGCAGTTCTTC | CASSQGLGGRHEQFF
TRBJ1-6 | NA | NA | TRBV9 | TGTGCCAGCAGCGTAGAGGACGGTAATTCACCCCTCCACTTT | CASSVEDGNSPLHF
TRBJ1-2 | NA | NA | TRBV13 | TGTGCCAGCAGCTTTTCCGGTGATGGCTACACCTTC | CASSFSGDGYTF
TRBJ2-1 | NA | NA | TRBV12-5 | TGTGCTAGTGGTTGGGGGGTTGCTGAGCAGTTCTTC | CASGWGVAEQFF
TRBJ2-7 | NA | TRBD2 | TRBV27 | TGTGCCAGCAGGAAGACTAGCGGGGTGCTCGGGCAGTACTTC | CASRKTSGVLGQYF
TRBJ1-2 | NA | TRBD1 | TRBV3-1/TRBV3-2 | TGTGCAGCGCGGGGCAGGGGGCTGGGCTACACCTTC | CAARGRGLGYTF
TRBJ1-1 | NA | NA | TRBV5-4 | TGCCGCTATCTTGAAGCGGGGAACACTGAAGCTTTCTTT | CRYLEAGNTEAFF
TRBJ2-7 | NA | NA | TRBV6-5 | TGTGCCAGCAGCTTAGCGCCCGGCGGCTACGAGCAGTACTTC | CASSLAPGGYEQYF
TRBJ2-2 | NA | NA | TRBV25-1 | TGTGCCAGCAGTGAATATCTTAGCTCCGGGGAGCTGTTTTTT | CASSEYLSSGELFF
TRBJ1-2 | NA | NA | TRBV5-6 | TGTGCCAGCAGCTCCTGGGGGGTAGAGGGCTACACCTTC | CASSSWGVEGYTF
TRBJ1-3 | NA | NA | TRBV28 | TGTGCCAGCAGTCCCGGAGGTGTCAGAAACACCATATATTTT | CASSPGGVRNTIYF